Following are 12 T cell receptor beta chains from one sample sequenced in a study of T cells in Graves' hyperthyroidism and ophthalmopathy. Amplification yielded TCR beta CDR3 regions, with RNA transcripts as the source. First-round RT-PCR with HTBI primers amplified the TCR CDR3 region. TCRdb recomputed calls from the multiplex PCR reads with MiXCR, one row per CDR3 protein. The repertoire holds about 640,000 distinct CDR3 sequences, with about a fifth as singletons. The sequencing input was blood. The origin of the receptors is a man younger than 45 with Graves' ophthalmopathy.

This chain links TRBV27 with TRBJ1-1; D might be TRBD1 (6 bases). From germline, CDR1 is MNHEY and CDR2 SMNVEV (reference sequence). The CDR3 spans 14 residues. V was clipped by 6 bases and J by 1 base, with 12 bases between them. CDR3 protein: CASRPTGANTEAFF. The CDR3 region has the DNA TGTGCCAGCAGGCCCACGGGGGCGAACACTGAAGCTTTCTTT.

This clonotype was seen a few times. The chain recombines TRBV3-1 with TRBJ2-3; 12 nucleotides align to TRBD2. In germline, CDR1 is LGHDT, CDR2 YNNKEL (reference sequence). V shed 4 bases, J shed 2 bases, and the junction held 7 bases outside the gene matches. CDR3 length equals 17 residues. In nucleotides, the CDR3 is TGTGCCAGCAGCCCGAGACTAGCGGGAGCCTTCACAGATACGCAGTATTTT. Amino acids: CASSPRLAGAFTDTQYF.

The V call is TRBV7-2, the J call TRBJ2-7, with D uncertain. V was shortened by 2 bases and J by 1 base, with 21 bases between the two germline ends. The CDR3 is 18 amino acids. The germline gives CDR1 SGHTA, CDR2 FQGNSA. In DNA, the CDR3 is TGTGCCAGCAGCTTAACCGTTAAAACAGAAACCCGTTCCTACGAGCAGTACTTC. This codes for CASSLTVKTETRSYEQYF.

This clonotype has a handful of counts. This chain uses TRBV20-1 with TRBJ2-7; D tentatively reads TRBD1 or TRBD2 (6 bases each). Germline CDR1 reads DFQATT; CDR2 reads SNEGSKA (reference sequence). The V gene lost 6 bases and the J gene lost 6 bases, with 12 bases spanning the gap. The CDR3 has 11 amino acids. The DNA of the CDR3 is TGCAGTGCCGGGGGCCGGGGCGAGCAGTACTTC. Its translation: CSAGGRGEQYF.

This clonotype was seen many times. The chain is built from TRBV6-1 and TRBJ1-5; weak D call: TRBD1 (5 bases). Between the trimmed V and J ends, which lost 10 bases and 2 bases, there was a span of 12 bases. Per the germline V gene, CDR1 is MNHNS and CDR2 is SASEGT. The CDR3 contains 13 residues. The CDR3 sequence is CATGTWGNQPQHF. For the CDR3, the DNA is TGTGCCACCGGGACTTGGGGCAATCAGCCCCAGCATTTT.

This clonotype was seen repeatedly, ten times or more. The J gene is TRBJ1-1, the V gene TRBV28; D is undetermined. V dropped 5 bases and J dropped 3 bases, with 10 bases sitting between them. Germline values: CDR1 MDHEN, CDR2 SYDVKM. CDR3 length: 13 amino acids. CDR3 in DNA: TGTGCCAGCAGTACGGTTGGCTACACTGAAGCTTTCTTT. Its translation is CASSTVGYTEAFF.

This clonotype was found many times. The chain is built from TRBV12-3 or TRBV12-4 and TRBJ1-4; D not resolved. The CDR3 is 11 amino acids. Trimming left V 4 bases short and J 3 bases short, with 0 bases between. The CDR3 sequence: CASSSNEKLFF. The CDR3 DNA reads TGTGCCAGCAGTTCTAATGAAAAACTGTTTTTT.

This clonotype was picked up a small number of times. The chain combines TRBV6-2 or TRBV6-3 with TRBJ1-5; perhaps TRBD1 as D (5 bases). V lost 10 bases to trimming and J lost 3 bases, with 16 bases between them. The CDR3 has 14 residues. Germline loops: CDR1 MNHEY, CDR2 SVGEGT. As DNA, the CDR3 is TGTGCCACCACCGATGGGGCGTCCAATCAGCCCCAGCATTTT. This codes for CATTDGASNQPQHF.

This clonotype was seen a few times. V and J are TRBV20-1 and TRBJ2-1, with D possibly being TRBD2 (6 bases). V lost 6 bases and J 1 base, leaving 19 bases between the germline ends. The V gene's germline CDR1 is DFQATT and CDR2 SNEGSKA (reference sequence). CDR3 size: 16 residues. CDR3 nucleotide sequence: TGCAGTGCCACACCCGGGACTCGCCCTTCCTACAATGAGCAGTTCTTC. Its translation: CSATPGTRPSYNEQFF.

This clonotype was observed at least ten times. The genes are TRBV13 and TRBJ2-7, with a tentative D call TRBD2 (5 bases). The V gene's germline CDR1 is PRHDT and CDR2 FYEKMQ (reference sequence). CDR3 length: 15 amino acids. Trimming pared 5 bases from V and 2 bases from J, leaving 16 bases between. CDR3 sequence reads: CASSPRGRATYEQYF. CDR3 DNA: TGTGCCAGCAGCCCTCGCGGGCGGGCAACCTACGAGCAGTACTTC.

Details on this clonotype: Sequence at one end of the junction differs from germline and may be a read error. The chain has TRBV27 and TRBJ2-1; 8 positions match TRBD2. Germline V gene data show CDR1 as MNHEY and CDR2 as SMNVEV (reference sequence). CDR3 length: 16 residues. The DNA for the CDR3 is TGTGTCAGCAGTCCCCGCAGCGGGAGTACCTACAATGAGCAGTTCTTC. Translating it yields CVSSPRSGSTYNEQFF.

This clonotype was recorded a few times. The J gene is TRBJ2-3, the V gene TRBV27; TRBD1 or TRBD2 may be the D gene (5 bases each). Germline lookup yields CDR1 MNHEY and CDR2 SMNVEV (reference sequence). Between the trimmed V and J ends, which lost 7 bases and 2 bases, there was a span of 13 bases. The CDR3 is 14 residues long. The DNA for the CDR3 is TGTGCCAGCACTCGGGGCGGCGTCACAGATACGCAGTATTTT. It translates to CASTRGGVTDTQYF.